The 28 T cell receptor beta chains in this list originate from one sample, sequenced in a study of yellow fever vaccine responses in identical twins. TCRdb processed the RT-PCR reads anew with MiXCR; each CDR3 protein has one entry. The data hold fewer than 11,000 distinct CDR3 sequences, with 83% observed a single time. The specimen was T cells from blood (PBMCs), unsorted or a sorted subset (not recorded which), collected before or after yellow fever vaccination (not recorded which). These receptors came from a woman aged 18 to 35 who received the yellow fever vaccine.

The gene calls are TRBV12-3 or TRBV12-4 and TRBJ2-1; no definite D call. This CDR3 has 14 residues. Trimming pared 2 bases from V and 5 bases from J, leaving 10 bases between. The DNA of the CDR3 is TGTGCCAGCAGTTTAAGGCTCCGAGACAATGAGCAGTTCTTC. It encodes CASSLRLRDNEQFF.

The V gene is TRBV29-1, the J gene TRBJ2-1, with D uncertain. From germline, CDR1 is SQVTM and CDR2 ANQGSEA. This CDR3 has 12 amino acids. V dropped 7 bases and J dropped 0 bases, with 7 bases sitting between them. DNA of the CDR3: TGCAGCGGCCGAGGCTCCTACAATGAGCAGTTCTTC. It is translated as CSGRGSYNEQFF.

The V gene is TRBV2, the J gene TRBJ2-1; 10 nucleotides agree with TRBD2. The CDR3 totals 14 residues. Trimming at V came to 5 bases and at J to 6 bases, leaving 4 bases not matched to a gene. Germline CDR1 SNHLY, CDR2 FYNNEI. CDR3 bases: TGTGCCAGCAGTCCCCGGACTAGCGGCAATGAGCAGTTCTTC. This sequence encodes CASSPRTSGNEQFF.

The rearrangement uses TRBV2 and TRBJ2-1; TRBD1 agrees at 7 bases. CDR3 length: 13 residues. The germline CDR1 and CDR2 sequences are SNHLY and FYNNEI. Trimming took 4 bases from V and 5 from J; bases not matched to a gene: 2. DNA of the CDR3: TGTGCCAGCAGTGTGACAGGGAACAATGAGCAGTTCTTC. Translating gives CASSVTGNNEQFF.

The CDR3 coding sequence is TGTGCCAGCAGCCCTTTGGACAGGGTCGGCTACGAGCAGTACTTC. It encodes CASSPLDRVGYEQYF. This rearrangement joins TRBV14 to TRBJ2-7; 8 positions match TRBD1. CDR3 size: 15 residues. From germline, CDR1 is SGHDN and CDR2 FVKESK. Germline trimming cut 4 bases from V and 3 bases from J; bases unmatched to any gene: 8. The complete variable domain, with remaining parts taken from reference TRBV14 and TRBJ2-7, reads EAGVTQFPSHSVIEKGQTVTLRCDPISGHDNLYWYRRVMGKEIKFLLHFVKESKQDESGMPNNRFLAERTGGTYSTLKVQPAELEDSGVYFCASSPLDRVGYEQYFGPGTRLTVT.

The chain has TRBV20-1 and TRBJ1-1; D ambiguous. This CDR3 comprises 13 residues. Between the trimmed V and J ends, which lost 3 bases and 0 bases, there was a span of 8 bases. In germline, CDR1 is DFQATT, CDR2 SNEGSKA (reference sequence). The CDR3 protein is CSARIGMNTEAFF. The DNA of the CDR3 is TGCAGTGCTAGGATTGGGATGAACACTGAAGCTTTCTTT.

J is TRBJ2-3 and V is TRBV11-1, with TRBD1 matching 7 bases. Germline loops: CDR1 SGHAT, CDR2 FQDESV (reference sequence). This CDR3 spans 15 amino acids. The V gene end was trimmed by 5 bases and the J gene end by 2 bases; junction bases not matched to a gene: 7. The chain's CDR3 is CASSLETGSTDTQYF. CDR3 nucleotides: TGTGCCAGCAGCCTAGAGACAGGGTCCACAGATACGCAGTATTTT.

This clonotype was seen more than once but under ten times. V gene TRBV11-3 combines with J gene TRBJ2-2; D is ambiguous. V lost 5 bases and J 6 bases, leaving 10 bases between the germline ends. The CDR3 sequence is 13 residues long. Germline V lookup: CDR1 SGHNT, CDR2 YENEEA. CDR3 nucleotides: TGTGCCAGCAGCCTCATAGGGCCCGGGGAGCTGTTTTTT. It encodes CASSLIGPGELFF.

The chain carries TRBV5-1 and TRBJ2-3, with D maybe TRBD2 (6 bases). The CDR3 is made up of 15 amino acids. Trimming shortened V by 3 bases and J by 2 bases, and 13 bases separated the two germline ends. CDR1 and CDR2 from the germline V gene are SGHRS and YFSETQ. The CDR3 coding sequence is TGCGCCAGCAGCTCGGGGGACTTAATCACAGATACGCAGTATTTT. Amino acids: CASSSGDLITDTQYF.

The V gene is TRBV14, the J gene TRBJ2-5; 11 nucleotides align to TRBD1. Germline-derived CDR1 and CDR2 are SGHDN and FVKESK. V lost 4 bases and J lost 0; bases outside the gene matches: 10. The length of the CDR3 is 18 residues. This chain's CDR3 is CASSLRTGGAGNQETQYF. The CDR3, as DNA: TGTGCCAGCAGCCTAAGGACAGGGGGCGCGGGGAACCAAGAGACCCAGTACTTC.

In DNA, the CDR3 is TGTGCCACCAGTGATCGGACAGGGGGCGTCTATGGCTACACCTTC. It translates to CATSDRTGGVYGYTF. V gene TRBV24-1 combines with J gene TRBJ1-2, with 11 positions matching TRBD1. This CDR3 is built from 15 residues. The trim removed 3 bases at V and 4 bases at J, leaving 3 bases unmatched. CDR1 and CDR2 from the germline V gene are KGHDR and SFDVKD.

This chain joins TRBV11-2 and TRBJ2-1, with 8 positions matching TRBD2. CDR1 SGHAT and CDR2 FQNNGV come from the germline V gene. This CDR3 is 18 amino acids long. The ends lost 1 base at V and 6 bases at J; junction bases unmatched: 14. CDR3 DNA sequence: TGTGCCAGCAGCTTAGTCGGGCTAGCGGGCCGCCGGGCCAATGAGCAGTTCTTC. It encodes CASSLVGLAGRRANEQFF.

V usage is TRBV9 and J usage is TRBJ1-1, with D possibly being TRBD1 (5 bases). This CDR3 spans 16 amino acids. The germline CDR1 and CDR2 sequences are SGDLS and YYNGEE. Trimming pared 2 bases from V and 0 bases from J, leaving 14 bases between. CDR3: CASSVADSLMNTEAFF. The CDR3 DNA sequence: TGTGCCAGCAGCGTGGCCGACAGCCTCATGAACACTGAAGCTTTCTTT.

This chain uses TRBV25-1 with TRBJ2-7, with TRBD2 matching 9 bases. The length of the CDR3 is 14 residues. V lost 4 bases and J lost 4; bases outside the gene matches: 5. CDR1 and CDR2 (germline): MGHDK, SYGVNS. The CDR3 DNA is TGTGCCAGCAGTGGACTAGCGGCACTATACGAGCAGTACTTC. Amino acid sequence: CASSGLAALYEQYF.

This clonotype showed up just once. This chain uses TRBV5-4 with TRBJ2-4, with TRBD1 matching over 11 bases. CDR1 is SGHNT and CDR2 is YYREEE in the germline V gene (reference sequence). This CDR3 has 13 amino acids. Germline trimming cut 4 bases from V and 7 bases from J; bases unmatched to any gene: 1. The DNA for the CDR3 is TGTGCCAGCAGCCGGGACAGGGGGAACATTCAGTACTTC. It encodes CASSRDRGNIQYF.

The J gene is TRBJ1-1, the V gene TRBV6-2 or TRBV6-3; no firm D call. This CDR3 is 11 amino acids long. Germline-derived CDR1 and CDR2 are MNHEY and SVGEGT. The V end was cut by 3 bases, the J end by 4 bases, with 3 bases between. CDR3 in DNA: TGTGCCAGCAGTTATGGCACTGAAGCTTTCTTT. This sequence encodes CASSYGTEAFF.

The gene calls are TRBV20-1 and TRBJ2-1, with D unresolved. This CDR3 spans 12 amino acids. V was clipped by 5 bases and J by 3 bases, with 8 bases between them. Germline V gene sequence: CDR1 DFQATT, CDR2 SNEGSKA (reference sequence). In nucleotides, the CDR3 is TGCAGTGCTGACGGCCGCTACAATGAGCAGTTCTTC. It yields the protein CSADGRYNEQFF.

V gene TRBV28 combines with J gene TRBJ1-6; 7 positions match TRBD1. Germline CDR1 is MDHEN and CDR2 is SYDVKM. The CDR3 runs 13 residues. Germline trimming cut 3 bases from V and 10 bases from J; bases unmatched to any gene: 3. The CDR3 nucleotides read TGTGCCAGCAGTTTGACAGGGTCCTCACCCCTCCACTTT. This encodes CASSLTGSSPLHF.

The chain couples TRBV6-1 to TRBJ1-2; no clear D gene. From germline, CDR1 is MNHNS and CDR2 SASEGT. CDR3 length: 14 residues. V lost 5 bases to trimming and J lost 0 bases, with 10 bases between them. Here the CDR3 DNA reads TGTGCCAGCAGTACATCCGGGTCTAACTATGGCTACACCTTC. Amino acid sequence: CASSTSGSNYGYTF.

The chain joins TRBV10-1 to TRBJ1-1, with D perhaps TRBD1 (5 bases). Trimming left V 4 bases short and J 0 bases short, with 15 bases between. The CDR3 runs 16 residues. Germline V gives CDR1 WNHNN, CDR2 SYGVQD (reference sequence). The CDR3 reads CASSVSGGTMNTEAFF. The CDR3 DNA sequence: TGCGCCAGCAGTGTGTCGGGGGGTACTATGAACACTGAAGCTTTCTTT.

This clonotype was detected only a few times. The V gene is TRBV15, the J gene TRBJ1-2, with D unresolved. V gave up 3 bases and J gave up 8 bases, with 10 bases separating them. The CDR3 consists of 12 residues. CDR1 LNHNV and CDR2 YYDKDF come from the germline V gene (reference sequence). CDR3 residues: CATSSPSGGYTF. CDR3 nucleotide sequence: TGTGCCACCAGCAGCCCTTCTGGCGGCTACACCTTC.

The chain recombines TRBV19 with TRBJ2-4; D gene uncertain. The CDR3 has 13 amino acids. Germline V gene sequence: CDR1 LNHDA, CDR2 SQIVND (reference sequence). V lost 6 bases, J lost 0 bases, and 6 bases lay in between. Here the CDR3 reads CASRSKAKNIQYF. CDR3 in DNA: TGTGCCAGTAGAAGCAAAGCCAAAAACATTCAGTACTTC.

This clonotype has only a few counts. The CDR3 sequence: CASSLGVYEQYF. CDR3 in DNA: TGTGCCAGCAGCTTAGGCGTCTACGAGCAGTACTTC. This rearrangement joins TRBV11-3 to TRBJ2-7; D is ambiguous. The germline V and J ends were trimmed by 1 base and 3 bases, with 4 bases remaining between them. The CDR3 is made up of 12 amino acids. The germline CDR1 and CDR2 sequences are SGHNT and YENEEA. Complete variable domain (other parts from reference TRBV11-3 and TRBJ2-7): EAGVVQSPRYKIIEKKQPVAFWCNPISGHNTLYWYLQNLGQGPELLIRYENEEAVDDSQLPKDRFSAERLKGVDSTLKIQPAELGDSAVYLCASSLGVYEQYFGPGTRLTVT.

This clonotype was found once. This chain uses TRBV3-1 with TRBJ2-3; D possibly corresponds to TRBD2 (6 bases). The CDR3 runs 15 residues. Trimming took 1 base from V and 7 from J, leaving 15 bases between them. Germline V gene sequence: CDR1 LGHDT, CDR2 YNNKEL (reference sequence). In DNA form, the CDR3 reads TGTGCCAGCAGCCAAGGATCTCCCGGACTAAATACGCAGTATTTT. Translation gives CASSQGSPGLNTQYF.

The chain recombines TRBV6-1 with TRBJ2-2; 7 bases agree with TRBD2. The CDR3 loop spans 15 amino acids. Germline CDR1 is MNHNS and CDR2 is SASEGT. Trimming cost V 9 bases and J 3 bases; bases outside gene matches: 10. CDR3 bases: TGTGCCAGTCTGTCGGGGGAGGGCCACACCGGGGAGCTGTTTTTT. It translates to CASLSGEGHTGELFF.

The CDR3 here is CASTQLGGLGAYNEQFF. For the CDR3, the DNA is TGTGCCAGCACCCAATTGGGGGGGCTAGGGGCCTACAATGAGCAGTTCTTC. This rearrangement joins TRBV11-1 to TRBJ2-1; weak D call: TRBD2 (7 bases). The CDR3 is 17 amino acids. Trimming cost V 7 bases and J 2 bases, with 21 bases left between them. Germline V gene data show CDR1 as SGHAT and CDR2 as FQDESV (reference sequence).

The chain employs TRBV20-1 and TRBJ1-5; 7 positions match TRBD1. Germline V gene data show CDR1 as DFQATT and CDR2 as SNEGSKA (reference sequence). With 6 bases clipped from V and 3 bases from J, the junction kept 11 bases outside the gene matches. The CDR3 extends over 15 amino acids. CDR3 amino acids: CSAGDSRSPNQPQHF. The CDR3 nucleotides are TGCAGTGCCGGGGACAGCCGGAGTCCCAATCAGCCCCAGCATTTT.

The V gene is TRBV18, the J gene TRBJ2-7; weak D call: TRBD2 (5 bases). This CDR3 is 17 amino acids long. Germline V gene data show CDR1 as KGHSH and CDR2 as LQKENI. V gave up 6 bases and J gave up 0 bases, with 21 bases separating them. CDR3 sequence (DNA): TGTGCCAGCTCGCCGGCCGGTTCGGGGAGTTTCTCCTACGAGCAGTACTTC. Residues: CASSPAGSGSFSYEQYF.